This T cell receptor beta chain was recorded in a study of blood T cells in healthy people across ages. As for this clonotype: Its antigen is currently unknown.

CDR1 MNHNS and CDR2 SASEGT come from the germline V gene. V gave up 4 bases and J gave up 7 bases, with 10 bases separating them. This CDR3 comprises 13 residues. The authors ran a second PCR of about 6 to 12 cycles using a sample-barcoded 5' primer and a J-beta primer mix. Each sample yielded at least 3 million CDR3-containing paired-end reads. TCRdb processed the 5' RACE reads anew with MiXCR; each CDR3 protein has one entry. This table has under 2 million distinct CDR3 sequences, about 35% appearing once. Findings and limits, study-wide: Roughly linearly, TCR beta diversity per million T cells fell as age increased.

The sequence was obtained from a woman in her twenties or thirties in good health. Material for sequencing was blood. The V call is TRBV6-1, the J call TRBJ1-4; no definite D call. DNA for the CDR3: TGTGCCAGCAGTGTGATCGTAGGTGAAAAACTGTTTTTT. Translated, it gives CASSVIVGEKLFF.